This T cell receptor (beta chain) was observed in a study of response to subunit inactivated influenza vaccine. Study-wide results and caveats: Authors suggested each seasonal flu vaccination may recruit only limited numbers of new T cells.

The CDR3 extends over 15 amino acids. Deletions cut 2 bases from V and 4 bases from J, with 14 bases between. Germline assignment: CDR1 SGHAT and CDR2 FQNNGV. This clonotype was seen more than once but under ten times. Antigen: not known. Each CDR3 protein is one row after TCRdb ran MiXCR on the RT-PCR reads. This table has approximately 500,000 distinct CDR3 sequences, about an eighth appearing once. The chain uses TRBV11-2 and TRBJ2-5, with a tentative D call TRBD2 (5 bases). This receptor was identified in a man between 45 and 60 years old who received an inactivated influenza vaccine. This specimen consisted of PBMCs from blood, obtained around seven weeks after vaccination. The CDR3 is CASSLPPSRGETQYF. The CDR3 region has the DNA TGTGCCAGCAGCTTACCCCCGTCCCGGGGAGAGACCCAGTACTTC.